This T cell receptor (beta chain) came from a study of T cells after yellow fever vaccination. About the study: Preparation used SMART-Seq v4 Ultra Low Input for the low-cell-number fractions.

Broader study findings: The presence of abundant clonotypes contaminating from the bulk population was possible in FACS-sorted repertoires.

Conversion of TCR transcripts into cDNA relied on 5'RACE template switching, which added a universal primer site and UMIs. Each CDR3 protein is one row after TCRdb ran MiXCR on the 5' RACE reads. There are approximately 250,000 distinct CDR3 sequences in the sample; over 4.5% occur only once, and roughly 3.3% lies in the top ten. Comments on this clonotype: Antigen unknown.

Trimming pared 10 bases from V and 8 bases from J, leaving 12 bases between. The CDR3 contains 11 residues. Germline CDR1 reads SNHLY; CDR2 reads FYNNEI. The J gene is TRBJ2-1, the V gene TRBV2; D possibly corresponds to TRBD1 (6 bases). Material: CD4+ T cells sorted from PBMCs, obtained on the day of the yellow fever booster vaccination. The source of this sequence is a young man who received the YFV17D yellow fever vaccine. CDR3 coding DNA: TGTGCCACCAGGGGCTGGGATGAGCAGTTCTTC. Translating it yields CATRGWDEQFF. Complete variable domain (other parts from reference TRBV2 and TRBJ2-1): EPEVTQTPSHQVTQMGQEVILRCVPISNHLYFYWYRQILGQKVEFLVSFYNNEISEKSEIFDDQFSVERPDGSNFTLKIRSTKLEDSAMYFCATRGWDEQFFGPGTRLTVL.